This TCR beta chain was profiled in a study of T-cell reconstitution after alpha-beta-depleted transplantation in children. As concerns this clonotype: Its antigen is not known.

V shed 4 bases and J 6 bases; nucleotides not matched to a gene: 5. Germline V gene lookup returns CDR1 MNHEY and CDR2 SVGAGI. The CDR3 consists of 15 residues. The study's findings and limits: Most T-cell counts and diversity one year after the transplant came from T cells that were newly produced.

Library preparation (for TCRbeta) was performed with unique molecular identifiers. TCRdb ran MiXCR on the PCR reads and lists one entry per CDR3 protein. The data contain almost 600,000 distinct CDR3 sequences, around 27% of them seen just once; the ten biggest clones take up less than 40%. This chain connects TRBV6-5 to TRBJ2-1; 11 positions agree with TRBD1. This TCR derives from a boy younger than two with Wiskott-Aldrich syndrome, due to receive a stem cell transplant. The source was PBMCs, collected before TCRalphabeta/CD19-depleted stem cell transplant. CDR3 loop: CASSFTGTGGNEQFF. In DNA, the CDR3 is TGTGCCAGCAGTTTTACCGGGACAGGGGGCAATGAGCAGTTCTTC.